Below, 27 T cell receptor beta chains from the same sample are listed, as sequenced in a study of blood T cell repertoires in COVID-19. Method: immunoSEQ multiplex PCR; TCRdb's copy keeps in-frame clones and lacks some. The table lists approximately 220,000 clones, 83% of them singletons, with about 5.3% in the top ten. The specimen was PBMCs or T cells enriched from blood (not recorded which). The source of these receptors is a woman in her forties or fifties who had been exposed to COVID-19.

The chain has TRBV5-6 and TRBJ2-3; D ambiguous. There are 11 residues in the CDR3. Deletions cut 4 bases from V and 6 bases from J, with 6 bases between. Germline V gives CDR1 SGHDT, CDR2 YYEEEE. Here the CDR3 reads CASSDEDTQYF. In nucleotides, the CDR3 is TGTGCCAGCAGCGATGAGGATACGCAGTATTTT.

This clone appeared a single time. The V call is TRBV7-8, the J call TRBJ1-3, with no clear D. The V end lost 2 bases, the J end lost 0 bases, and 17 bases lay between the germline ends. The germline gives CDR1 SGHVS, CDR2 FQNEAQ. The CDR3 is 18 residues long. CDR3 in amino acids: CASSLLAQTPNSGNTIYF. CDR3 DNA: TGTGCCAGCAGCTTACTAGCTCAGACTCCTAACTCTGGAAACACCATATATTTT. The whole variable domain, filled in from reference TRBV7-8 and TRBJ1-3, reads GAGVSQSPRYKVAKRGQDVALRCDPISGHVSLFWYQQALGQGPEFLTYFQNEAQLDKSGLPSDRFFAERPEGSVSTLKIQRTQQEDSAVYLCASSLLAQTPNSGNTIYFGEGSWLTVV.

The J gene is TRBJ1-5, the V gene TRBV6-2 or TRBV6-3; D gene ambiguous. The CDR3 sequence is 17 residues long. V dropped 0 bases and J dropped 3 bases, with 15 bases sitting between them. Germline loops: CDR1 MNHEY, CDR2 SVGEGT. CDR3 DNA sequence: TGTGCCAGCAGTTACTCGACTTTCCGGGAACCCAATCAGCCCCAGCATTTT. Translated: CASSYSTFREPNQPQHF.

This chain links TRBV19 with TRBJ1-1, with TRBD1 matching 9 bases. The CDR3 covers 17 residues. V shed 1 base and J 0 bases; nucleotides not matched to a gene: 6. CDR1 and CDR2 (germline): LNHDA, SQIVND (reference sequence). CDR3 DNA: TGTGCCAGTAGTATAGGAGGGACAGGGTGGCTGAACACTGAAGCTTTCTTT. Its protein is CASSIGGTGWLNTEAFF. The whole variable domain, remainder taken from reference TRBV19 and TRBJ1-1, is DGGITQSPKYLFRKEGQNVTLSCEQNLNHDAMYWYRQDPGQGLRLIYYSQIVNDFQKGDIAEGYSVSREKKESFPLTVTSAQKNPTAFYLCASSIGGTGWLNTEAFFGQGTRLTVV.

The CDR3 nucleotides read TGTGCCATCAGTGATTCCAACAGGGGCACTGAAGCTTTCTTT. Its protein product is CAISDSNRGTEAFF. This rearrangement joins TRBV10-3 to TRBJ1-1; 7 bases are shared with TRBD1. The CDR3 has 14 amino acids. Germline CDR1 and CDR2: ENHRY and SYGVKD. V gave up 3 bases and J gave up 4 bases; unmatched junction bases: 5.

The rearrangement uses TRBV3-1 (or the pseudogene TRBV3-2) and TRBJ1-1, with D possibly being TRBD1 (5 bases). V gave up 2 bases and J gave up 5 bases, with 12 bases separating them. Germline CDR1 is LGHDT and CDR2 is YNNKEL (reference sequence). The CDR3 runs to 14 residues. CDR3 in DNA: TGTGCCAGCAGCCAAAGGAGGGGTTATACTGAAGCTTTCTTT. This gives the protein CASSQRRGYTEAFF.

The chain is built from TRBV19 and TRBJ2-1, with D possibly matching TRBD1 (5 bases). The CDR3 length is 13 residues. Trimming left V 7 bases short and J 6 bases short, with 13 bases between. Germline CDR1 reads LNHDA; CDR2 reads SQIVND (reference sequence). The CDR3 DNA sequence: TGTGCCAGTACCGAGGCAGGGATCAATGAGCAGTTCTTC. This sequence encodes CASTEAGINEQFF.

The chain links TRBV6-6 to TRBJ2-2; 8 nucleotides match TRBD2. Unmatched junction bases numbered 24, after V lost 6 bases and J lost 6 bases. The germline CDR1 and CDR2 sequences are MNHNY and SVGAGI (reference sequence). The CDR3 spans 20 residues. CDR3 sequence (DNA): TGTGCCAGCAGCCAGGTCGAGGGCACGTCGGGACTAGTATTCGCCGGGGAGCTGTTTTTT. Its translation: CASSQVEGTSGLVFAGELFF.

A few counts support this clone. This sequence joins TRBV14 and TRBJ1-2, with D unresolved. Germline CDR1 SGHDN, CDR2 FVKESK. The CDR3 has 13 residues. With 4 bases removed from V and 2 bases from J, the gap between germline ends came to 8 bases. CDR3 in DNA: TGTGCCAGCAGCCCTGATCTAAACTATGGCTACACCTTC. Protein sequence: CASSPDLNYGYTF.

The J gene is TRBJ1-1, the V gene TRBV20-1; D possibly corresponds to TRBD1 (6 bases). The CDR3 sequence is 15 residues long. The V gene lost 3 bases and the J gene lost 2 bases, with 16 bases spanning the gap. CDR1 is DFQATT, CDR2 SNEGSKA, per germline (reference sequence). This CDR3 is CSASGQGNPNTEAFF. DNA for the CDR3: TGCAGTGCTAGTGGCCAGGGGAACCCAAACACTGAAGCTTTCTTT.

The chain uses TRBV27 and TRBJ1-2; a possible D gene is TRBD1 (6 bases). Per germline, CDR1 MNHEY and CDR2 SMNVEV (reference sequence). V lost 4 bases to trimming and J lost 8 bases, with 23 bases between them. CDR3 length: 16 residues. CDR3 bases: TGTGCCAGCAGTTCCGTGGGCCGGGGGGCGAATGACGGCTACACCTTC. As protein: CASSSVGRGANDGYTF.

This clone was observed a single time. The chain is built from TRBV6-2 or TRBV6-3 and TRBJ1-1; D unresolved. The CDR3 extends over 13 amino acids. With 4 bases removed from V and 0 bases from J, the gap between germline ends came to 6 bases. Per germline, CDR1 MNHEY and CDR2 SVGEGT. CDR3 nucleotide sequence: TGTGCCAGCAGTTGGGAGGTGAACACTGAAGCTTTCTTT. It specifies CASSWEVNTEAFF.

The DNA of the CDR3 is TGTGCCAGCAGCTTAATGAGGGCCCACGAGCAGTACTTC. Translating gives CASSLMRAHEQYF. The chain is built from TRBV7-2 and TRBJ2-7; D is perhaps TRBD2 (5 bases). Germline CDR1 SGHTA, CDR2 FQGNSA. The CDR3 is made up of 13 amino acids. V lost 2 bases, J lost 5 bases, and 10 bases lay in between.

This sequence joins TRBV28 and TRBJ1-5; D gene uncertain. Deletions cut 6 bases from V and 6 bases from J, with 9 bases between. Germline loops: CDR1 MDHEN, CDR2 SYDVKM. The CDR3 consists of 12 residues. CDR3 DNA sequence: TGTGCCAGCAGGGGCGACGTTCAGCCCCAGCATTTT. It is translated as CASRGDVQPQHF.

The rearrangement links TRBV18 to TRBJ1-3; TRBD1 is a possible D gene (6 bases). Germline V gives CDR1 KGHSH, CDR2 LQKENI. The CDR3 is 16 residues long. V lost 1 base and J 4 bases, leaving 14 bases between the germline ends. The CDR3 loop is CASSPQLQGQGNTIYF. For the CDR3, the DNA is TGTGCCAGCTCACCACAACTCCAAGGACAGGGAAACACCATATATTTT.

The rearrangement links TRBV7-9 to TRBJ1-4; 8 bases match TRBD1. The CDR3 consists of 17 residues. V lost 4 bases to trimming and J lost 1 base; unmatched junction nucleotides: 8. CDR1 and CDR2 from the germline V gene are SEHNR and FQNEAQ (reference sequence). The CDR3 nucleotides are TGTGCCAGCAGCTCAGGACAGGGAGGGGGAACTAATGAAAAACTGTTTTTT. Its protein product is CASSSGQGGGTNEKLFF. The full variable domain, with the rest looked up from reference TRBV7-9 and TRBJ1-4, is DTGVSQNPRHKITKRGQNVTFRCDPISEHNRLYWYRQTLGQGPEFLTYFQNEAQLEKSRLLSDRFSAERPKGSFSTLEIQRTEQGDSAMYLCASSSGQGGGTNEKLFFGSGTQLSVL.

The chain carries TRBV5-4 and TRBJ1-2; tentative D call: TRBD1 (6 bases). CDR1 is SGHNT and CDR2 is YYREEE in the germline V gene (reference sequence). The CDR3 covers 12 residues. V lost 0 bases and J lost 8, with 8 bases in between. The CDR3 loop is CASSLDRVGYTF. The DNA for the CDR3 is TGTGCCAGCAGCTTGGACAGGGTGGGCTACACCTTC.

This chain joins TRBV5-1 and TRBJ1-1; D might be TRBD1 (5 bases). V gave up 0 bases and J gave up 5 bases, with 14 bases separating them. The CDR3 length is 15 residues. CDR1 SGHRS and CDR2 YFSETQ come from the germline V gene. CDR3 sequence reads: CASSLGSGGKTEAFF. The CDR3 DNA sequence: TGCGCCAGCAGCTTGGGGTCCGGGGGAAAGACTGAAGCTTTCTTT.

In its sample, this clone was seen a few times. CDR3 amino acids: CATSRDVDAGGSPLHF. The CDR3 DNA follows: TGTGCCACCAGCAGAGATGTTGATGCAGGGGGGTCACCCCTCCACTTT. V is TRBV15 and J is TRBJ1-6, with TRBD1 matching 7 bases. After removal of 0 bases from V and 10 bases from J, the junction contained 9 bases not matched to a gene. The CDR3 sequence is 16 residues long. Germline V gene data show CDR1 as LNHNV and CDR2 as YYDKDF (reference sequence).

The chain employs TRBV16 and TRBJ1-2; D gene uncertain. With 5 bases removed from V and 2 bases from J, the gap between germline ends came to 9 bases. This CDR3 spans 13 amino acids. Germline lookup yields CDR1 KGHSY and CDR2 FQNENV. The CDR3 loop is CASSREENYGYTF. The CDR3 DNA is TGTGCCAGCAGCAGGGAGGAAAACTATGGCTACACCTTC.

This clone was observed a single time. V and J are TRBV9 and TRBJ2-5, with TRBD1 matching 10 bases. Unmatched junction bases numbered 13, after V lost 4 bases and J lost 7 bases. In germline, CDR1 is SGDLS, CDR2 YYNGEE. The CDR3 extends over 16 amino acids. The CDR3 bases are TGTGCCAGCAGCCCCACCGGGACAGGGGACGTGGGGACCCAGTACTTC. Protein: CASSPTGTGDVGTQYF. The whole variable domain, remainder taken from reference TRBV9 and TRBJ2-5, is DSGVTQTPKHLITATGQRVTLRCSPRSGDLSVYWYQQSLDQGLQFLIQYYNGEERAKGNILERFSAQQFPDLHSELNLSSLELGDSALYFCASSPTGTGDVGTQYFGPGTRLLVL.

The rearrangement uses TRBV27 and TRBJ2-7; D is possibly TRBD1 (6 bases). Germline V CDR1 and CDR2: MNHEY, SMNVEV (reference sequence). This CDR3 is 18 amino acids long. V was trimmed by 0 bases and J by 5 bases, leaving 23 bases between them. The CDR3 loop is CASSLSRGSLAGTNEQYF. CDR3 DNA sequence: TGTGCCAGCAGTTTATCGAGAGGTAGCCTAGCAGGGACAAACGAGCAGTACTTC.

The chain links TRBV28 to TRBJ1-1; a weak D match, TRBD1 (6 bases). This CDR3 region has 12 residues. The V end was cut by 8 bases, the J end by 8 bases, with 15 bases between. CDR1 and CDR2 (germline): MDHEN, SYDVKM. The CDR3 loop reads CASGPGQIEAFF. The CDR3 region has the DNA TGTGCCAGCGGGCCAGGACAGATCGAAGCTTTCTTT.

V is TRBV11-3 and J is TRBJ2-1; D is possibly TRBD1 (6 bases). CDR3 length equals 15 residues. The germline CDR1 and CDR2 sequences are SGHNT and YENEEA. Trimming pared 5 bases from V and 0 bases from J, leaving 11 bases between. This CDR3 reads CASSPQTGSYNEQFF. The CDR3 coding sequence is TGTGCCAGCAGCCCACAGACAGGCTCCTACAATGAGCAGTTCTTC.

The chain employs TRBV11-1 and TRBJ2-5, with 12 bases aligning to TRBD1. After removal of 4 bases from V and 4 bases from J, the junction contained 1 base not matched to a gene. In germline, CDR1 is SGHAT, CDR2 FQDESV (reference sequence). This CDR3 contains 14 residues. The CDR3 sequence: CASSSGQGAETQYF. Here the CDR3 DNA reads TGTGCCAGCAGCTCGGGACAGGGGGCAGAGACCCAGTACTTC.

The chain has TRBV29-1 and TRBJ2-7; perhaps TRBD1 as D (5 bases). Germline V gene lookup returns CDR1 SQVTM and CDR2 ANQGSEA. Trimming removed 5 bases at V and 4 bases at J, with 9 bases between. CDR3 length equals 11 residues. The CDR3 is CSVQTDYEQYF. The CDR3 nucleotides read TGCAGCGTTCAGACAGATTACGAGCAGTACTTC.

This rearrangement joins TRBV5-4 to TRBJ2-1; possible D gene TRBD1, 5 bases. The CDR3 sequence is 14 residues long. Germline V gives CDR1 SGHNT, CDR2 YYREEE (reference sequence). The germline V and J ends were trimmed by 5 bases and 6 bases, with 15 bases remaining between them. As DNA, the CDR3 is TGTGCCAGCAGTCGCACCGTAAGGGGCAATGAGCAGTTCTTC. It is translated as CASSRTVRGNEQFF.